The 11 T cell receptor beta chains below come from one sample, sequenced in a study of Ad26.COV2.S vaccination and SARS-CoV-2 variants. Some clones are missing from TCRdb's copy, which holds only in-frame ones; the method was immunoSEQ multiplex PCR. The table lists hundreds of thousands of clones, more than 80% of them singletons, with over 1.3% in the top ten. Regarding treatment: about 20 received Ad26.COV2.S at low or high dose, single or two shots; roughly 5 received placebo; per-sample allocation not given. Collection of the samples took place on day 63 after the first injection of vaccine or placebo. Sequenced material: peripheral blood, taken in a trial of Ad26.COV2.S vaccine versus placebo. The receptors originated from a person between 18 and 65 years old who received the Ad26.COV2.S COVID-19 vaccine or a placebo.

This rearrangement joins TRBV11-2 to TRBJ2-4; 16 nucleotides match TRBD2. V was clipped by 4 bases and J by 7 bases; unmatched bases: 4. Germline V gene sequence: CDR1 SGHAT, CDR2 FQNNGV. There are 16 residues in the CDR3. The CDR3 nucleotides read TGTGCCAGCAGCTGGGGACTAGCGGGAGGGGGGAACATTCAGTACTTC. Protein product: CASSWGLAGGGNIQYF.

The V call is TRBV14, the J call TRBJ1-2; possible D gene TRBD1, 5 bases. The CDR3 contains 13 residues. The germline gives CDR1 SGHDN, CDR2 FVKESK. The V end was cut by 3 bases, the J end by 4 bases, with 9 bases between. CDR3 DNA: TGTGCCAGCAGCCAGGGACGGGTCTATGGCTACACCTTC. Translation: CASSQGRVYGYTF.

The chain recombines TRBV29-1 with TRBJ2-5; 8 bases line up with TRBD2. J lost 5 bases, V lost 5 bases, and 10 bases had no gene match. Per germline, CDR1 SQVTM and CDR2 ANQGSEA. This CDR3 has 14 residues. CDR3 in amino acids: CSVPTEPGGETQYF. In DNA form, the CDR3 reads TGCAGCGTTCCGACTGAGCCGGGGGGGGAGACCCAGTACTTC.

The V gene is TRBV18, the J gene TRBJ2-5, with 7 bases identical to TRBD2. Trimming removed 3 bases from V and 1 base from J; junction bases left unmatched: 8. The CDR3 is 16 amino acids. Germline CDR1 is KGHSH and CDR2 is LQKENI. The CDR3 region is CASSPVGGGLQETQYF. The CDR3 DNA reads as TGTGCCAGCTCACCTGTCGGGGGAGGGCTCCAAGAGACCCAGTACTTC.

The chain recombines TRBV10-3 with TRBJ2-1, with a tentative D call TRBD2 (5 bases). Trimming stripped 5 bases from V and 7 bases from J, with 12 bases between. This CDR3 has 13 residues. CDR1 ENHRY and CDR2 SYGVKD come from the germline V gene. This CDR3 is CAISSGERNEQFF. CDR3 bases: TGTGCCATCAGTTCCGGGGAGAGGAATGAGCAGTTCTTC.

V usage is TRBV28 and J usage is TRBJ1-1; D is unclear. The ends were cut back, 7 bases at V and 4 bases at J, with 16 bases in the middle. Germline V gives CDR1 MDHEN, CDR2 SYDVKM. This CDR3 spans 14 amino acids. For the CDR3, the DNA is TGTGCCAGCATACAGTCCGGGCTACCCACTGAAGCTTTCTTT. Translation gives CASIQSGLPTEAFF.

The CDR3 region is CASSLGVRGTDTQYF. CDR3 nucleotides: TGCGCCAGCAGCTTGGGGGTCAGGGGTACAGATACGCAGTATTTT. The chain links TRBV5-1 to TRBJ2-3, with a weak D call TRBD1 (6 bases). Per the germline V gene, CDR1 is SGHRS and CDR2 is YFSETQ. V lost 0 bases to trimming and J lost 3 bases, with 11 bases between them. The CDR3 sequence is 15 residues long.

This chain uses TRBV30 with TRBJ1-5, with D tentatively TRBD1 (5 bases). V gave up 2 bases and J gave up 0 bases, with 11 bases separating them. The CDR3 runs 15 residues. Germline CDR1 reads GTSNPN; CDR2 reads SVGIG (reference sequence). DNA for the CDR3: TGTGCCTGGAGTTGGGCAGGGAGTAGCAATCAGCCCCAGCATTTT. Translation gives CAWSWAGSSNQPQHF.

This chain links TRBV11-2 with TRBJ2-3; D remains unclear. The ends were cut back, 5 bases at V and 8 bases at J, with 8 bases in the middle. The germline V gene encodes CDR1 SGHAT and CDR2 FQNNGV. This CDR3 contains 11 residues. CDR3 protein: CASSLSGTQYF. The CDR3 nucleotides are TGTGCCAGCAGCCTTAGTGGTACGCAGTATTTT.

This sequence joins TRBV11-2 and TRBJ1-4, with 7 bases identical to TRBD1. This CDR3 has 15 amino acids. Trimming removed 5 bases from V and 8 bases from J; junction bases left unmatched: 11. The germline gives CDR1 SGHAT, CDR2 FQNNGV. The CDR3 DNA reads as TGTGCCAGCAGCCCAGAGGGACAGCAGGGGGAAAAACTGTTTTTT. Translation gives CASSPEGQQGEKLFF. Filled out from reference TRBV11-2 and TRBJ1-4, the complete variable domain reads EAGVAQSPRYKIIEKRQSVAFWCNPISGHATLYWYQQILGQGPKLLIQFQNNGVVDDSQLPKDRFSAERLKGVDSTLKIQPAKLEDSAVYLCASSPEGQQGEKLFFGSGTQLSVL.

The chain is built from TRBV13 and TRBJ2-5; no definite D call. The CDR3 runs 14 residues. The germline V gene encodes CDR1 PRHDT and CDR2 FYEKMQ (reference sequence). V lost 0 bases and J lost 2, with 7 bases in between. CDR3 region: CASSLGEAQETQYF. The DNA of the CDR3 is TGTGCCAGCAGCTTAGGAGAGGCGCAAGAGACCCAGTACTTC.